The clone carrying this T cell receptor beta chain was observed a handful of times. Its target is unknown. V was shortened by 4 bases and J by 2 bases, with 14 bases between the two germline ends. The CDR3 covers 15 residues. Germline loops: CDR1 LNHDA, CDR2 SQIVND (reference sequence). The sample is drawn from a study of breast tumors, draining lymph nodes, adjacent tissues. General study points: Tumor TCR diversity was below lymph nodes but above nontumor tissue. The lymph node origin of tumor T cells was framed as consistent with a hypothesis, not demonstrated.

TCRdb recomputed calls from the multiplex PCR reads with MiXCR, one row per CDR3 protein. The sample has 160,000 or so distinct CDR3 sequences, about 30% seen once. Axillary draining lymph nodes of breast cancer patients supplied the node samples. The chain couples TRBV19 to TRBJ1-1; no firm D call. The material sequenced was axillary lymph node tissue. This receptor was taken from a female donor with breast cancer. Some clones in this sample may be carry-over from other donors' samples. CDR3 region: CASSRAGSLNTEAFF. In nucleotides, the CDR3 is TGTGCCAGTAGTAGGGCAGGTTCTCTTAACACTGAAGCTTTCTTT. The full variable domain, its missing parts supplied by reference TRBV19 and TRBJ1-1, is DGGITQSPKYLFRKEGQNVTLSCEQNLNHDAMYWYRQDPGQGLRLIYYSQIVNDFQKGDIAEGYSVSREKKESFPLTVTSAQKNPTAFYLCASSRAGSLNTEAFFGQGTRLTVV.